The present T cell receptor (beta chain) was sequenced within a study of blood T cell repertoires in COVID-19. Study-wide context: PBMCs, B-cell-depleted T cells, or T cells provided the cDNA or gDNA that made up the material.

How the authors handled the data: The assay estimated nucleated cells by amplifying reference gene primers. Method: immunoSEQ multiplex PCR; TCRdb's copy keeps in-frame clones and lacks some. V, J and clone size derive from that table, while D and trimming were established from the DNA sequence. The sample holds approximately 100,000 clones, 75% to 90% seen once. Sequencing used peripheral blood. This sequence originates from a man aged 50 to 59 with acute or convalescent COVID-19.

The CDR3, as DNA: TGTGCCAGCAGCAGCGGGGCAGCTAAAAACTATGGCTACACCTTC. Translation: CASSSGAAKNYGYTF. This chain joins TRBV5-4 and TRBJ1-2; D is possibly TRBD1 (5 bases). Germline-derived CDR1 and CDR2 are SGHNT and YYREEE (reference sequence). This CDR3 comprises 15 residues. V was trimmed by 4 bases and J by 2 bases, leaving 15 bases between them. The full variable domain, its missing parts supplied by reference TRBV5-4 and TRBJ1-2, is ETGVTQSPTHLIKTRGQQVTLRCSSQSGHNTVSWYQQALGQGPQFIFQYYREEENGRGNFPPRFSGLQFPNYSSELNVNALELDDSALYLCASSSGAAKNYGYTFGSGTRLTVV.